This T cell receptor beta chain appears in the sequencing data of a study of blood T cell repertoires in COVID-19. For the study at large: PBMCs, B-cell-depleted T cells, or T cells provided the cDNA or gDNA that made up the material.

Trimming left V 6 bases short and J 7 bases short, with 15 bases between. The CDR3 sequence is 13 residues long. Germline CDR1 and CDR2: LGHDT and YNNKEL (reference sequence). Original processing methods: It was from reference gene primer amplification that nucleated cell counts were estimated. Measured with immunoSEQ multiplex PCR; TCRdb has only the in-frame clones, and not every one. The V and J calls and clone size were taken over from that table, and D and trimming were inferred from the DNA. This sample has a few hundred thousand clones, with around 87% found just once. The specimen sequenced was peripheral blood. V usage is TRBV3-1 (or the pseudogene TRBV3-2) and J usage is TRBJ1-1, with D maybe TRBD1 (6 bases). This receptor was obtained from a woman aged 45-65 years who had recovered from COVID-19. CDR3 amino acids: CASRLRGADEAFF. The CDR3 coding sequence is TGTGCCAGCAGACTCCGGGGGGCCGATGAAGCTTTCTTT.